The 21 T cell receptor beta chains in this list originate from one sample, sequenced in a study of blood T cell repertoires in COVID-19. Only in-frame clones appear in the TCRdb table, and some are missing; sequencing was by immunoSEQ multiplex PCR. In the table there are about 160,000 clones, approximately 80% of which are singletons. Sequencing input: peripheral blood. These TCRs come from a woman older than 75 with acute or convalescent COVID-19.

This chain links TRBV10-3 with TRBJ1-6, with 8 bases fitting TRBD1. Germline values: CDR1 ENHRY, CDR2 SYGVKD. CDR3 length equals 15 residues. V was pared by 3 bases and J by 6 bases, with 4 bases of the junction left unmatched. CDR3: CAISELTGANSPLHF. The DNA for the CDR3 is TGTGCCATCAGTGAACTGACAGGGGCTAATTCACCCCTCCACTTT.

V is TRBV11-2 and J is TRBJ2-1; 12 nucleotides align to TRBD2. Trimming cost V 6 bases and J 5 bases; bases outside gene matches: 8. The CDR3 spans 16 residues. The germline gives CDR1 SGHAT, CDR2 FQNNGV. The CDR3 protein is CASRMTSGGRHNEQFF. As DNA, the CDR3 is TGTGCCAGCAGAATGACTAGCGGGGGCCGTCACAATGAGCAGTTCTTC.

The rearrangement links TRBV7-9 to TRBJ1-1; D not resolved. Germline CDR1 and CDR2: SEHNR and FQNEAQ (reference sequence). Between the trimmed V and J ends, which lost 0 bases and 4 bases, there was a span of 12 bases. The CDR3 is 15 residues long. CDR3 amino acids: CASSLAWEEGTEAFF. The CDR3 DNA is TGTGCCAGCAGCTTAGCATGGGAGGAAGGCACTGAAGCTTTCTTT.

The chain joins TRBV6-4 to TRBJ1-2, with D perhaps TRBD1 (6 bases). V shed 0 bases and J shed 4 bases, with 12 bases lying between them. The length of the CDR3 is 15 residues. Germline V lookup: CDR1 MRHNA, CDR2 SNTAGT. Here the CDR3 DNA reads TGTGCCAGCAGTGACTCGGCAGGGGTTATCTATGGCTACACCTTC. It yields the protein CASSDSAGVIYGYTF.

The V gene is TRBV5-1, the J gene TRBJ1-1; D is possibly TRBD1 (6 bases). CDR1 and CDR2 (germline): SGHRS, YFSETQ. CDR3 length equals 15 residues. Between the trimmed V and J ends, which lost 2 bases and 1 base, there was a span of 12 bases. Written as DNA, the CDR3 is TGCGCCAGCAGCTTCAGACCGGGACAGAACACTGAAGCTTTCTTT. It translates to CASSFRPGQNTEAFF.

The chain links TRBV5-8 to TRBJ2-7; D is possibly TRBD1 (6 bases). The ends were cut back, 4 bases at V and 6 bases at J, with 11 bases in the middle. The length of the CDR3 is 12 residues. Germline loops: CDR1 SGHTS, CDR2 YDEGEE. CDR3 residues: CASSHRVGEQYF. The CDR3, as DNA: TGTGCCAGCAGCCACAGGGTCGGCGAGCAGTACTTC.

The CDR3 spells CASSKDPRTASQPQHF. The CDR3 DNA follows: TGTGCCAGCAGCAAAGACCCCCGGACAGCATCTCAGCCCCAGCATTTT. The genes are TRBV21-1 and TRBJ1-5; TRBD1 is taken as the D call from the table, unchecked against the DNA. TRBV21-1 is an annotated pseudogene. The CDR3 runs to 16 residues.

This rearrangement joins TRBV7-2 to TRBJ1-1, with 7 bases lining up with TRBD1. Germline CDR1 reads SGHTA; CDR2 reads FQGNSA. Losses at the gene ends were 3 bases for V and 1 base for J; bases not matched to a gene: 8. The CDR3 is made up of 16 amino acids. CDR3 amino acids: CASSLPRDSWNTEAFF. The CDR3 DNA follows: TGTGCCAGCAGCTTGCCCCGGGACAGTTGGAACACTGAAGCTTTCTTT.

The chain employs TRBV18 and TRBJ2-7; D gene uncertain. This CDR3 spans 13 amino acids. With 2 bases removed from V and 2 bases from J, the gap between germline ends came to 7 bases. Per the germline V gene, CDR1 is KGHSH and CDR2 is LQKENI. CDR3 protein: CASSPGQTYEQYF. The CDR3 nucleotides are TGTGCCAGCTCACCAGGGCAGACCTACGAGCAGTACTTC.

The genes are TRBV6-1 and TRBJ1-2; no clear D gene. CDR3 length: 17 residues. Trimming removed 2 bases from V and 2 bases from J, with 18 bases in between. Per germline, CDR1 MNHNS and CDR2 SASEGT. For the CDR3, the DNA is TGTGCCAGCAGTGAAATTTTGGAGGCGCGGGCAAACTATGGCTACACCTTC. It yields the protein CASSEILEARANYGYTF.

The J gene is TRBJ2-5, the V gene TRBV5-1; D possibly corresponds to TRBD2 (6 bases). The V and J ends lost 0 bases and 4 bases respectively, with 13 bases between them. The CDR3 is 15 amino acids. In germline, CDR1 is SGHRS, CDR2 YFSETQ. The DNA of the CDR3 is TGCGCCAGCAGCTTGGAGGCAGGGAGGCCAGAGACCCAGTACTTC. Translating gives CASSLEAGRPETQYF.

The chain uses TRBV10-3 and TRBJ2-5; TRBD1 aligns across 7 bases. Germline CDR1 is ENHRY and CDR2 is SYGVKD. J gave up 1 base and V 7 bases, and 6 bases lay outside the gene matches. The CDR3 sequence is 14 residues long. Written as DNA, the CDR3 is TGTGCCATCAATCGAGGGGGCAGCCAAGAGACCCAGTACTTC. This encodes CAINRGGSQETQYF.

V gene TRBV5-1 combines with J gene TRBJ1-3; no clear D gene. Trimming stripped 0 bases from V and 2 bases from J, with 6 bases between. This CDR3 has 14 residues. Germline-derived CDR1 and CDR2 are SGHRS and YFSETQ. Here the CDR3 reads CASSLAGAGNTIYF. The CDR3 bases are TGCGCCAGCAGCTTGGCGGGAGCTGGAAACACCATATATTTT. The full variable domain, with the rest looked up from reference TRBV5-1 and TRBJ1-3, is KAGVTQTPRYLIKTRGQQVTLSCSPISGHRSVSWYQQTPGQGLQFLFEYFSETQRNKGNFPGRFSGRQFSNSRSEMNVSTLELGDSALYLCASSLAGAGNTIYFGEGSWLTVV.

The J gene is TRBJ2-5, the V gene TRBV3-1 (or the pseudogene TRBV3-2), with D possibly matching TRBD2 (6 bases). V was pared by 1 base and J by 3 bases, with 9 bases between. The CDR3 runs to 14 residues. The germline gives CDR1 LGHDT, CDR2 YNNKEL (reference sequence). The CDR3 spells CASSQAGAKETQYF. DNA of the CDR3: TGTGCCAGCAGCCAAGCGGGAGCCAAAGAGACCCAGTACTTC.

This chain links TRBV6-5 with TRBJ1-2, with D uncertain. Per germline, CDR1 MNHEY and CDR2 SVGAGI. Trimming left V 8 bases short and J 2 bases short, with 12 bases between. The CDR3 sequence is 13 residues long. The CDR3 DNA reads as TGTGCCAGCGCCCCATCCGGGAACTATGGCTACACCTTC. Its translation: CASAPSGNYGYTF.

The genes are TRBV4-2 and TRBJ2-7; 8 positions match TRBD1. The CDR3 length is 14 residues. The V segment lost 4 bases and the J segment 3 bases; nucleotides outside the gene matches: 5. Germline loops: CDR1 LGHNA, CDR2 YNFKEQ. CDR3 DNA: TGTGCCAGCAGCCCGGGGACAGGAAGCTACGAGCAGTACTTC. Residues: CASSPGTGSYEQYF.

The genes are TRBV5-1 and TRBJ2-5, with a weak D call TRBD1 (6 bases). Germline V gene lookup returns CDR1 SGHRS and CDR2 YFSETQ. The CDR3 consists of 15 residues. V was shortened by 2 bases and J by 1 base, with 12 bases between the two germline ends. This CDR3 is CASSFSQGLQETQYF. CDR3 DNA: TGCGCCAGCAGCTTTTCACAGGGCCTCCAAGAGACCCAGTACTTC.

The chain joins TRBV6-1 to TRBJ2-7; D uncertain. Germline CDR1 MNHNS, CDR2 SASEGT. The CDR3 sequence is 11 residues long. The V end was cut by 4 bases, the J end by 7 bases, with 8 bases between. The CDR3 nucleotides are TGTGCCAGCAGTGTAGCCGAGGAGCAGTACTTC. Its translation is CASSVAEEQYF.

J is TRBJ2-5 and V is TRBV5-1; tentative D call: TRBD2 (6 bases). CDR3 size: 15 residues. Per germline, CDR1 SGHRS and CDR2 YFSETQ. Between the trimmed V and J ends, which lost 4 bases and 2 bases, there was a span of 15 bases. The CDR3 coding sequence is TGCGCCAGCAGCGCCGAATCAGGGAGGCAAGAGACCCAGTACTTC. It yields the protein CASSAESGRQETQYF.

The chain couples TRBV3-1 (or the pseudogene TRBV3-2) to TRBJ1-5; D is unclear. The CDR3 loop spans 13 amino acids. The germline V and J ends were trimmed by 1 base and 7 bases, with 8 bases remaining between them. In germline, CDR1 is LGHDT, CDR2 YNNKEL (reference sequence). The CDR3 reads CASSQGGPQPQHF. CDR3 nucleotides: TGTGCCAGCAGCCAAGGAGGGCCCCAGCCCCAGCATTTT.

The rearrangement uses TRBV11-2 and TRBJ2-2; 14 nucleotides align to TRBD2. V lost 5 bases, J lost 7 bases, and 3 bases stayed unmatched. The CDR3 extends over 15 amino acids. Germline V gives CDR1 SGHAT, CDR2 FQNNGV. CDR3 region: CASSLGTSGSGELFF. In DNA, the CDR3 is TGTGCCAGCAGCCTTGGGACTAGCGGGAGCGGGGAGCTGTTTTTT.